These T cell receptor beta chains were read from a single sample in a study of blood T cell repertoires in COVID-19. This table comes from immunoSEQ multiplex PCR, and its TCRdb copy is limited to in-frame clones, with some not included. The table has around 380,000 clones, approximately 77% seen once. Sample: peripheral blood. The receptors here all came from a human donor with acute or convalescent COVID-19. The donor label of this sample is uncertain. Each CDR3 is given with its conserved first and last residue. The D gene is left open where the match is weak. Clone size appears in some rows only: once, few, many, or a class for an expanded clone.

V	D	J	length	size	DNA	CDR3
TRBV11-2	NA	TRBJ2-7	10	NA	TGCGCCAGCAGCCATTACGAGCAGTACTTC	CASSHYEQYF
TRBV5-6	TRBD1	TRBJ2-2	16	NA	TGTGCCAGCAGCCTCCGGGACAGCGCGAACACCGGGGAGCTGTTTTTT	CASSLRDSANTGELFF
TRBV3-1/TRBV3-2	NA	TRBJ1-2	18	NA	TGTGCCAGCAGCCAAACCCCTCAGGGAAACTCCGGGTACTATGGCTACACCTTC	CASSQTPQGNSGYYGYTF
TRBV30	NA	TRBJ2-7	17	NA	TGTGCCTGGAATGGGTGGGGCAGTTCGGGTTCGTATTACGAGCAGTACTTC	CAWNGWGSSGSYYEQYF
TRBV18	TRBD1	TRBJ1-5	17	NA	TGTGCCAGCTCCCTCGACCGGACAGGGTATAGCAATCAGCCCCAGCATTTT	CASSLDRTGYSNQPQHF
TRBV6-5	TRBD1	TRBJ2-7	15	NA	TGTGCCAGCAGTTTTTTACCGGGACAGGGGAACGAGCAGTACTTC	CASSFLPGQGNEQYF
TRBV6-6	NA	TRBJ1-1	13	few	TGTGCCAGCAGTTATGGACGGGGCACTGAAGCTTTCTTT	CASSYGRGTEAFF
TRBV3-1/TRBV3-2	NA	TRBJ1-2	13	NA	TGTGCCAGCAGCGGGGCATATAACTATGGCTACACCTTC	CASSGAYNYGYTF
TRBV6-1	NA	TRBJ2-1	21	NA	TGTGCCAGCAGTGAAGAGGGGGGGATTGTAGTCAAGGCCCAGGCCAACAATGAGCAGTTCTTC	CASSEEGGIVVKAQANNEQFF
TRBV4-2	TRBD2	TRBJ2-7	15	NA	TGTGCCAGCAGCCTCGGGACTAGCGGGGGCTACGAGCAGTACTTC	CASSLGTSGGYEQYF
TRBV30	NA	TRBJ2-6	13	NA	TGTGCCTGGAGGAGCTCTGGGGCCAACGTCCTGACTTTC	CAWRSSGANVLTF
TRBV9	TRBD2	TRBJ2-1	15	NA	TGTGCCAGCAGCGCTAGCGGGAGTGTTGCCAATGAGCAGTTCTTC	CASSASGSVANEQFF
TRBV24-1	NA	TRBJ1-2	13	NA	TGTGCCACCAGCCTAACAGGGAGCCATGGCTACACCTTC	CATSLTGSHGYTF
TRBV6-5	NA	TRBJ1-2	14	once	TGTGCCAGCAGTCCCGGGGGGGGCTTTTATGGCTACACCTTC	CASSPGGGFYGYTF
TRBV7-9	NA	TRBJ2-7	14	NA	TGTGCCAGCAGCCCCGGAGGGGCCGCCTACGAGCAGTACTTC	CASSPGGAAYEQYF
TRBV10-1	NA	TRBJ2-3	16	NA	TGCGCCAGCAGTGATCCCCCCCGAGGGTCCCCAGATACGCAGTATTTT	CASSDPPRGSPDTQYF
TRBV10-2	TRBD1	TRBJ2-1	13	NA	TGCGCCAGCGCTAGGACAGGGGAGAGTGAGCAGTTCTTC	CASARTGESEQFF
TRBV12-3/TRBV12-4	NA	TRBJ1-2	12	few	TGTGCCAGCAGTTTGGGGAGTTGGGGCTACACCTTC	CASSLGSWGYTF
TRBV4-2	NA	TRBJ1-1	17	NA	TGTGCCAGCAGCCCTATATTGACAGGCGGATTCGCGACTGAAGCTTTCTTT	CASSPILTGGFATEAFF
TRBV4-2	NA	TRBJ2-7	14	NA	TGTGCCAGCAGCCCCCAGGCAGGGTCCTACGAGCAGTACTTC	CASSPQAGSYEQYF
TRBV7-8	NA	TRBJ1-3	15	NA	TGTGCCAGCAGCTTAGATCGGGGTACTGGAAACACCATATATTTT	CASSLDRGTGNTIYF
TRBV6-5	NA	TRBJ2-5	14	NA	TGTGCCAGCAGTTACAGGGGACATCAAGAGACCCAGTACTTC	CASSYRGHQETQYF
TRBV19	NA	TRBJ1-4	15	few	TGTGCCAGTAACCCAATCGGGGTACCTAATGAAAAACTGTTTTTT	CASNPIGVPNEKLFF
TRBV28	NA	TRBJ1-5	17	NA	TGTGCCAGCAGTTCGTGGTCAGGGGAATCGGGCAATCAGCCCCAGCATTTT	CASSSWSGESGNQPQHF
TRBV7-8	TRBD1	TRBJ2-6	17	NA	TGTGCCAGCAGCCCTTTCGGGACAGCCTCTGGGGCCAACGTCCTGACTTTC	CASSPFGTASGANVLTF
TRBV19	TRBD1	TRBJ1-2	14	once	TGTGCCAGTAGTATAAGGGACAGGGTTTATGGCTACACCTTC	CASSIRDRVYGYTF
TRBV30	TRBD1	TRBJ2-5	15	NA	TGTGCCTGGAGTCGGAAACAGGGGGGACAAGAGACCCAGTACTTC	CAWSRKQGGQETQYF
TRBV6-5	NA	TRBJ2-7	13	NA	TGTGCCAGCAGTTACGAGACAGAAGGCGAGCAGTACTTC	CASSYETEGEQYF
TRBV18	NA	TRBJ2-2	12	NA	TGTGCCAGCTCAGTACAGGACGGGGAGCTGTTTTTT	CASSVQDGELFF
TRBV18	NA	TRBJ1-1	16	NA	TGTGCCAGCTCACCACCGGTTGGAGCGGGGGGGACTGAAGCTTTCTTT	CASSPPVGAGGTEAFF
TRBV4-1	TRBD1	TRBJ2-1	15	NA	TGCGCCAGCAGCCAAGTCGTGGCAGGGGGCGATGAGCAGTTCTTC	CASSQVVAGGDEQFF
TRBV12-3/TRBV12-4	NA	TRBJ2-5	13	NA	TGTGCCAGCAAATACGGGAGCGCGGAGACCCAGTACTTC	CASKYGSAETQYF
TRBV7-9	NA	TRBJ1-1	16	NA	TGTGCCAGCAGCGAGGGCTTAGCCCTCCCCAGCGTTGAAGCTTTCTTT	CASSEGLALPSVEAFF
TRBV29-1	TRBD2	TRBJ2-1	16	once	TGCAGCGTTGAGGGAGGTCTAGCGGACTCCTACAATGAGCAGTTCTTC	CSVEGGLADSYNEQFF